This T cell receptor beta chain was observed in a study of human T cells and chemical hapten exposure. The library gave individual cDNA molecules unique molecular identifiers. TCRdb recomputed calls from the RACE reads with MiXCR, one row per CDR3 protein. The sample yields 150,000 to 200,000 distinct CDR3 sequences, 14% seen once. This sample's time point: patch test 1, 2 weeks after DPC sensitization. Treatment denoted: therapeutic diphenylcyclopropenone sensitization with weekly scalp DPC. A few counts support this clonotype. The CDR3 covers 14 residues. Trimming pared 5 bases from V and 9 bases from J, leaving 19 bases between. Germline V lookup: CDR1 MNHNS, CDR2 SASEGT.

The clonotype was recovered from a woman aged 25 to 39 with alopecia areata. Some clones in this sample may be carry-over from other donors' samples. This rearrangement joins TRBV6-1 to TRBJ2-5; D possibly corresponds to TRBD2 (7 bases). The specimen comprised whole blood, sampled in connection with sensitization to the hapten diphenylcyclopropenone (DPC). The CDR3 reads CASSYEQGGRAQYF. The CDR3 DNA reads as TGTGCCAGCAGTTATGAACAGGGAGGGAGAGCCCAGTACTTC.